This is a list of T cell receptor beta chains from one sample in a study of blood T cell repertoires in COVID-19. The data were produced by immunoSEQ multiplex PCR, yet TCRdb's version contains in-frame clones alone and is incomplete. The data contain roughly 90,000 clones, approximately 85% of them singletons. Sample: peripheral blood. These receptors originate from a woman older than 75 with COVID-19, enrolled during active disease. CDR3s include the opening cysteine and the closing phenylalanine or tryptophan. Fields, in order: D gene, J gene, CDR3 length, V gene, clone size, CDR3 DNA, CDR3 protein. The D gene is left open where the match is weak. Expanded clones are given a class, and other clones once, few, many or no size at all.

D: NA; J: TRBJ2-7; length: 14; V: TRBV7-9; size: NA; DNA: TGTGCCAGCAGCTTACAGGATCGAGGGTACGAGCAGTACTTC; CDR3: CASSLQDRGYEQYF
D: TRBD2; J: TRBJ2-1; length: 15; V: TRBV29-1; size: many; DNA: TGCAGCGCTTATGGAGCGGGAGGAGGGTACAATGAGCAGTTCTTC; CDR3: CSAYGAGGGYNEQFF
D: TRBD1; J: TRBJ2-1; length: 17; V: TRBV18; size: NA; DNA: TGTGCCAGCTCACCACCGGTTGGGACAGAGTCCTACAATGAGCAGTTCTTC; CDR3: CASSPPVGTESYNEQFF
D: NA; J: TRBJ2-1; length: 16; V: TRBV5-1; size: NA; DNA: TGCGCCAGCAGCTCGACTAGTTTCGTGAAACCCAATGAGCAGTTCTTC; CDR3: CASSSTSFVKPNEQFF
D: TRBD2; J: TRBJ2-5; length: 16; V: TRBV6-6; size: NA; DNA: TGTGCCAGCAGTTTCTCTATCCGAGCGGGGCCGAGGACCCAGTACTTC; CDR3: CASSFSIRAGPRTQYF
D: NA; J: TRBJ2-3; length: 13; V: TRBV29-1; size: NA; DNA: TGCAGCGTTGGCCAGGGCGGCACAGATACGCAGTATTTT; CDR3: CSVGQGGTDTQYF
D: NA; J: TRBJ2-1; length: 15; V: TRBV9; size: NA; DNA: TGTGCCAGCAGCGACCGTAGCGGAGGCTACAATGAGCAGTTCTTC; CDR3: CASSDRSGGYNEQFF
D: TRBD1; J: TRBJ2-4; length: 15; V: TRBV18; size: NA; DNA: TGTGCCAGCTCAACGCTGGACAGGGACGGAAACATTCAGTACTTC; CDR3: CASSTLDRDGNIQYF
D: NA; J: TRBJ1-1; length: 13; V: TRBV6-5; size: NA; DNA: TGTGCCAGCAACCCCCTATGGTCCACTGAAGCTTTCTTT; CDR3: CASNPLWSTEAFF
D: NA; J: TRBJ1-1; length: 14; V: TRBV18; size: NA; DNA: TGTGCCAGCTCACCGGGCGGGGACGAAACTGAAGCTTTCTTT; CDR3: CASSPGGDETEAFF
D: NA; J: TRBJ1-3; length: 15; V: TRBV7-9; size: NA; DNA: TGTGCCAGCAGCCGACAGCGCCTCTCTGGAAACACCATATATTTT; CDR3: CASSRQRLSGNTIYF
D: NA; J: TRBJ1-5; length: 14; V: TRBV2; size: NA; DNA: TGTGCCAGCAGTGGAGGGTTGGGCAATCAGCCCCAGCATTTT; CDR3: CASSGGLGNQPQHF
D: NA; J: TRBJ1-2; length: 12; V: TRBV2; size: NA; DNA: TGTGCCGGGGCACGGCAAGGCTATGGCTACACCTTC; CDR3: CAGARQGYGYTF
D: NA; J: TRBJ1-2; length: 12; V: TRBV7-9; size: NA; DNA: TGTGCCAGCAGTCGGGACACCTATGGCTACACCTTC; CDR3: CASSRDTYGYTF
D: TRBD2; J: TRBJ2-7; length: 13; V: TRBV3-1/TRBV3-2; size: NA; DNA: TGTGCCAGCAGCCACTTACTAGCGGGCGAGCAGTACTTC; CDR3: CASSHLLAGEQYF
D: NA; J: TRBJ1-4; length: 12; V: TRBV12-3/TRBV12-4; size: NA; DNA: TGTGCCAGCTTGGAGATGTCTGAAAAACTGTTTTTT; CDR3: CASLEMSEKLFF
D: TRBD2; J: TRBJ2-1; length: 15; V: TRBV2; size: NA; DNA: TGTGCCAGCGGACTAGCGGGAGGACCCTACAATGAGCAGTTCTTC; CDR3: CASGLAGGPYNEQFF
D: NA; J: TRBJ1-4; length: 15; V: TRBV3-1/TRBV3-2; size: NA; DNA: TGTGCCAGCAGCCACGGACAGCAGGACCTGGAAAAACTGTTTTTT; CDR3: CASSHGQQDLEKLFF
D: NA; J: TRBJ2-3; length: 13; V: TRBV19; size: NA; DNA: TGTGCCAGTAGAAGTGTGTGGGGCCCGTCCGTTTCTTTT; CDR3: CASRSVWGPSVSF
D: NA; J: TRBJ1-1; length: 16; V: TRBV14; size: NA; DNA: TGTGCCAGCAGCCTAAGAGGTGGAACGGGGAACACTGAAGCTTTCTTT; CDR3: CASSLRGGTGNTEAFF
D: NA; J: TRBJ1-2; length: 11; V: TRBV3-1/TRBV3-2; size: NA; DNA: TGTGCCAGCAGCCCTGGGAGTGGCTACACCTTC; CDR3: CASSPGSGYTF
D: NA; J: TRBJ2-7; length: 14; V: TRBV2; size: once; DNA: TGTGCCAGCACCCCCGGGACAAATCGCTACGAGCAGTACTTC; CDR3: CASTPGTNRYEQYF
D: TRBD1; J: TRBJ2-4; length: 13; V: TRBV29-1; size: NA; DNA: TGCAGCGCCGAGGGACAGGAAAAAAACATTCAGTACTTC; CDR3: CSAEGQEKNIQYF
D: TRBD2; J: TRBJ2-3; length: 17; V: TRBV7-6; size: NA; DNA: TGTGCCAGCAGCTCACTGACTAGCGGGAGGGCCTGGGATACGCAGTATTTT; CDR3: CASSSLTSGRAWDTQYF
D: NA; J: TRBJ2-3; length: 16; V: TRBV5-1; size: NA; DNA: TGCGCCAGCAGCTTGGACGTGACTCGACGCACAGATACGCAGTATTTT; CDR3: CASSLDVTRRTDTQYF
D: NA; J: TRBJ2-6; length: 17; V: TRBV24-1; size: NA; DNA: TGTGCCACCAGTGACCGAGGACACCGCTCTGGGGCCAACGTCCTGACTTTC; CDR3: CATSDRGHRSGANVLTF
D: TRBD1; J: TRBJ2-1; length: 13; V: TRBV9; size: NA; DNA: TGTGCCAGCAGCGGGGGGACAGGGAGTGAGCAGTTCTTC; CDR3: CASSGGTGSEQFF
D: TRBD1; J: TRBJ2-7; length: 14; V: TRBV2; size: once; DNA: TGTGCCAGCAGGGGGACAGGGAGCTCCTACGAGCAGTACTTC; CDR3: CASRGTGSSYEQYF
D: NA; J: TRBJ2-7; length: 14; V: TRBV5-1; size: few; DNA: TGCGCCAGCAGCTTGGTATCAGGGTTGTACGAGCAGTACTTC; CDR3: CASSLVSGLYEQYF
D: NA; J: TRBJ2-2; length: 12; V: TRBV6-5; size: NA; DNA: TGTGCCGGGACATTGAACACCGGGGAGCTGTTTTTT; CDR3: CAGTLNTGELFF
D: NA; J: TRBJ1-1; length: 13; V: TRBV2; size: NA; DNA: TGTGCCAGCAATTATTACAGGGATACTGAAGCTTTCTTT; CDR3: CASNYYRDTEAFF
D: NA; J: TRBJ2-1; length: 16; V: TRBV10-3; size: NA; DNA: TGTGCCATCAGATCGGGGGAAGGGAGCTCCTACAATGAGCAGTTCTTC; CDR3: CAIRSGEGSSYNEQFF
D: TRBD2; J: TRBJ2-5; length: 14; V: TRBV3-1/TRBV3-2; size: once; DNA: TGTGCCAGCAGCCGCCGCGGGAGCGGGGAGACCCAGTACTTC; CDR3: CASSRRGSGETQYF
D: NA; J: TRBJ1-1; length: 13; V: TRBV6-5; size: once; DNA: TGTGCCAGCATAAAACGAGGCCACACTGAAGCTTTCTTT; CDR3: CASIKRGHTEAFF
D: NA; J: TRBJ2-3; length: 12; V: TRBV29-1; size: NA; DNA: TGCAGCGTTGAGACGGGATCGGATACGCAGTATTTT; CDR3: CSVETGSDTQYF
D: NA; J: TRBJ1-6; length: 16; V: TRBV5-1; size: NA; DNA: TGCGCCAGCAGCTTGGCCGACAGGAGATTAGACTCACCCCTCCACTTT; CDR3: CASSLADRRLDSPLHF
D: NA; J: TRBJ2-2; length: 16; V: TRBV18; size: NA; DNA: TGTGCCAGCTCACCAAGCTACGGACTCAACACCGGGGAGCTGTTTTTT; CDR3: CASSPSYGLNTGELFF
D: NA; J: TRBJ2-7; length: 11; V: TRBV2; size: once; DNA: TGTGCCAGCACCCCAGGGTACGAGCAGTACTTC; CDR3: CASTPGYEQYF
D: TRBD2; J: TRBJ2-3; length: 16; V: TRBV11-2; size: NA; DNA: TGTGCCAGCAGCTTTCTTAGCGGGGGGGCCACAGATACGCAGTATTTT; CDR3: CASSFLSGGATDTQYF
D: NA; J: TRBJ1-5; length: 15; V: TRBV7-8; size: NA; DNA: TGTGCCAGCAGCTTAGCTGGACAAGGCAATCAGCCCCAGCATTTT; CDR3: CASSLAGQGNQPQHF
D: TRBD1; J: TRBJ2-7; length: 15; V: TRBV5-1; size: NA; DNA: TGCGCCAGCAGCCTGATCGGGACAGGGAACTACGAGCAGTACTTC; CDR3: CASSLIGTGNYEQYF
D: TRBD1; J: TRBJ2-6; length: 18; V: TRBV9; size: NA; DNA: TGTGCCAGCAGCGTAGAACCACAGGGGGCGCGTGGGGCCAACGTCCTGACTTTC; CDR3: CASSVEPQGARGANVLTF
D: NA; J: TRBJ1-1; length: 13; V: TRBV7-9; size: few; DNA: TGTGCCAGCAGCTCCCAGGGTTTCACTGAAGCTTTCTTT; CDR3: CASSSQGFTEAFF
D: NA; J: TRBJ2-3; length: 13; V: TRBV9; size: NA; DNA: TGTGCCAGTACCACAGAGAGCACAGATACGCAGTATTTT; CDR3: CASTTESTDTQYF
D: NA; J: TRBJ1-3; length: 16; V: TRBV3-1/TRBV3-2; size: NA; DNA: TGTGCCAGCAGCCCTGCCGGGGGGTCGGCTGGAAACACCATATATTTT; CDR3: CASSPAGGSAGNTIYF
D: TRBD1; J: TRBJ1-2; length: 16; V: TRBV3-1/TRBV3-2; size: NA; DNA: TGTGCCAGCAGCCGTGGGACAGGGGGTGATAACTATGGCTACACCTTC; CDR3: CASSRGTGGDNYGYTF
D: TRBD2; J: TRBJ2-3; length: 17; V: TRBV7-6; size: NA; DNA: TGTGCCAGCAGCTCGGCGGGACTAGCGGACTTCACAGATACGCAGTATTTT; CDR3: CASSSAGLADFTDTQYF
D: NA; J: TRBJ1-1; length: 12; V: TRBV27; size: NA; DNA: TGTGCCAGCAGCTTAATAGGGGGACCCGCTTTCTTT; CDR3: CASSLIGGPAFF
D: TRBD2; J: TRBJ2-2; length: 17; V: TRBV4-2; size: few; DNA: TGTGCCAGCAGCCAAGATCGACTAGCGGCGAACACCGGGGAGCTGTTTTTT; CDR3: CASSQDRLAANTGELFF
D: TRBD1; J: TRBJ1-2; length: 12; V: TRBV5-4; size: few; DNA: TGTGCCAGCAGCCTACAGGGGAATGGCTACACCTTC; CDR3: CASSLQGNGYTF
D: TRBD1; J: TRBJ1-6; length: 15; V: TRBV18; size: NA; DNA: TGTGCCAGCTCACCGGGACAGGGCGTGAGTTCACCCCTCCACTTT; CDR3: CASSPGQGVSSPLHF
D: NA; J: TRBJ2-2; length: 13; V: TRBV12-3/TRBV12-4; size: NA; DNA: TGTGCCAGCAGTTTAGCGGGGCCCGGGGAGCTGTTTTTT; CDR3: CASSLAGPGELFF
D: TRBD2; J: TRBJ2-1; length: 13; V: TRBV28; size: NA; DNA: TGTGCCAGCAGTTCCGGGGGGATCAGTGAGCAGTTCTTC; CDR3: CASSSGGISEQFF